This TCR beta chain was found in a study of monozygotic twins with cystic fibrosis. Across the whole study: Around 3 micrograms of fragmented DNA underwent about 16 PCR cycles for library preparation. Study-level findings and limits: Clonality was generally low (median approximately 0.009), higher in the most severe patients. Unrelated CF individuals shared fewer identical clonotypes than monozygotic CF twins. Co-twins had the most similar V usage for 13 of 16 pairs, J for 8.

Sequencing was performed with immunoSEQ multiplex PCR; in TCRdb, only in-frame clones are kept and a portion is missing. The sample records 30,000 or so clones, approximately 92% being singletons. This clone is a singleton in its sample. As yet, its antigen is unknown. The CDR3 totals 15 residues. The ends were cut back, 0 bases at V and 8 bases at J, with 16 bases in the middle. Germline assignment: CDR1 SGHVS and CDR2 FQNEAQ. The TCR comes from a girl aged 2 to 10 with cystic fibrosis. Input material: blood. The J gene is TRBJ1-2, the V gene TRBV7-8; D gene unclear. The CDR3 DNA is TGTGCCAGCAGCTTAGCAGGTGCAGTCCGGTTGGGCTACACCTTC. Translating it yields CASSLAGAVRLGYTF.